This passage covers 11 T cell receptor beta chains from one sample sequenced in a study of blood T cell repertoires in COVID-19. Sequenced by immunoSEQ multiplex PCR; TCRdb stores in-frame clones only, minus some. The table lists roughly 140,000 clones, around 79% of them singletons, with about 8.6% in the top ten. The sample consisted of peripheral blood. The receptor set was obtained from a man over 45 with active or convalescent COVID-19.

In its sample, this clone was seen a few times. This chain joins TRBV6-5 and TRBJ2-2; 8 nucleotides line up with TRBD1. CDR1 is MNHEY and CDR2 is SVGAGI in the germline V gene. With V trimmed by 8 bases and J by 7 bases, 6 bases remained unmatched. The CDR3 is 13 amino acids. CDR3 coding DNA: TGTGCCAGCGGTCCAGGGGGCATCGGGGAGCTGTTTTTT. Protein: CASGPGGIGELFF.

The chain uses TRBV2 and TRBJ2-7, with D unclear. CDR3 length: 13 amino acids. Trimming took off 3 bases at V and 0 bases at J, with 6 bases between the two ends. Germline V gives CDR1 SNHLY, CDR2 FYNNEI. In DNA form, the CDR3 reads TGTGCCAGCAGTGAGATCAGCTCCTACGAGCAGTACTTC. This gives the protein CASSEISSYEQYF.

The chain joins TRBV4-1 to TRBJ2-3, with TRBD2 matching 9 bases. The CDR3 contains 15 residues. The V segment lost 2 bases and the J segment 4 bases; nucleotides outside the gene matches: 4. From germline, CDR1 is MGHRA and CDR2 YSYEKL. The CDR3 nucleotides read TGCGCCAGCAGCCAACTAGCGGGGACCCCAGATACGCAGTATTTT. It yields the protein CASSQLAGTPDTQYF.

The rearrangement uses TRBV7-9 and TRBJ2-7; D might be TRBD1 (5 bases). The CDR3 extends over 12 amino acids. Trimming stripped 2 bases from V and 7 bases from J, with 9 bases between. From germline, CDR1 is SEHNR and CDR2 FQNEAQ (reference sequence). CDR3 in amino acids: CASSLNRPEQYF. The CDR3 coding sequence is TGTGCCAGCAGCTTAAACAGGCCGGAGCAGTACTTC.

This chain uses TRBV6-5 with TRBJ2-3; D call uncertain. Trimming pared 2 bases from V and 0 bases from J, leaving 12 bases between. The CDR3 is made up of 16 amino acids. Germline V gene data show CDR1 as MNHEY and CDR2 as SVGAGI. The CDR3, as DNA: TGTGCCAGCAGTTACCCCCTAGTACAAAGCACAGATACGCAGTATTTT. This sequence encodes CASSYPLVQSTDTQYF.

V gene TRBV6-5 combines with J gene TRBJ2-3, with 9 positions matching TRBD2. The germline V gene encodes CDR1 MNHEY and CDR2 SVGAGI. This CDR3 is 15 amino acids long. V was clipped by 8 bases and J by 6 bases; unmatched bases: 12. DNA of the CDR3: TGTGCCAGCCGGGGGGGAGCGGGAGGATGGGATACGCAGTATTTT. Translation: CASRGGAGGWDTQYF.

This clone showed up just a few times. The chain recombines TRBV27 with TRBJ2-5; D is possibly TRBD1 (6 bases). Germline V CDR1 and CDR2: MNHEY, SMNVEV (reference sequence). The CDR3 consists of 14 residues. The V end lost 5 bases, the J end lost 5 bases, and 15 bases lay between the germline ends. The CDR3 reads CASSPTGQWETQYF. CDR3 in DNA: TGTGCCAGCAGTCCAACGGGACAATGGGAGACCCAGTACTTC.

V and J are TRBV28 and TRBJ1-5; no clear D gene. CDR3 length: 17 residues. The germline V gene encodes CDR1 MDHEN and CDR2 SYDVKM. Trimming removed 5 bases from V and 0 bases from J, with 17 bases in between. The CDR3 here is CASSPPDKLDSNQPQHF. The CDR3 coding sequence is TGTGCCAGCAGTCCTCCCGACAAACTAGATAGCAATCAGCCCCAGCATTTT.

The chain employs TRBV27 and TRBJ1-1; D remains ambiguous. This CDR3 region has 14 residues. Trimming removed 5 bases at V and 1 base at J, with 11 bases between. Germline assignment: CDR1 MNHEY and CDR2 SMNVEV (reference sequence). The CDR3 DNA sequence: TGTGCCAGCAGTCTCATACAGACGAACACTGAAGCTTTCTTT. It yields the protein CASSLIQTNTEAFF.

CDR3 protein: CASSSEFGGNKETQYF. In DNA, the CDR3 is TGTGCCAGCAGCTCTGAATTCGGAGGGAACAAAGAGACCCAGTACTTC. This chain uses TRBV5-4 with TRBJ2-5; TRBD2 might be the D (6 bases). Germline V gene lookup returns CDR1 SGHNT and CDR2 YYREEE (reference sequence). Trimming took off 3 bases at V and 3 bases at J, with 18 bases between the two ends. The length of the CDR3 is 16 residues.

The CDR3 region is CAISLDSSNTGELFF. In nucleotides, the CDR3 is TGTGCCATCAGTCTGGACAGTTCGAACACCGGGGAGCTGTTTTTT. The gene calls are TRBV10-3 and TRBJ2-2; D is possibly TRBD1 (6 bases). Trimming shortened V by 5 bases and J by 0 bases, and 10 bases separated the two germline ends. This CDR3 is built from 15 residues. Germline V gives CDR1 ENHRY, CDR2 SYGVKD.